Listed below are T cell receptor beta chains from one sample, sequenced in a study of T-cell memory formation after mild COVID-19. TCRdb itself ran the 5' RACE reads through MiXCR, one entry per CDR3 protein. In the table there are 450,000 or so distinct CDR3 sequences, roughly 25% of which are singletons. The sequenced material came from PBMCs or a T cell subset sorted from them (not recorded which). The receptors derive from an adult woman who had mild COVID-19 (a few samples of this study predate the infection). Cell type and time point are not known. Both conserved end residues are part of each CDR3. The order of the fields is CDR3 length, D gene, clone size, V gene, J gene, CDR3 protein, CDR3 DNA. A D gene is named only where the DNA matches it firmly. Clone size is shown for a subset of rows, as once, few, many or a class of expanded clone.

15,-,-,TRBV6-1,TRBJ2-5,CASSLGLGGEETQYF,TGTGCCAGCAGCCTGGGGCTTGGCGGGGAAGAGACCCAGTACTTC
15,TRBD1,-,TRBV7-2,TRBJ2-1,CASRTGGGSYNEQFF,TGTGCCAGCAGAACAGGGGGAGGCTCCTACAATGAGCAGTTCTTC
15,-,few,TRBV7-2,TRBJ2-4,CASSLTRDIENIQYF,TGTGCCAGCAGCCTTACCCGGGACATCGAAAACATTCAGTACTTC
13,-,-,TRBV6-5,TRBJ1-2,CASSGTLNYGYTF,TGTGCCAGCAGTGGGACACTGAACTATGGCTACACCTTC
14,-,few,TRBV5-1,TRBJ2-1,CASSPITYEDEQFF,TGCGCCAGCAGCCCCATTACCTACGAGGATGAGCAGTTCTTC
16,-,many,TRBV15,TRBJ2-7,CATSRGPPDGNYEQYF,TGTGCCACCAGCAGAGGTCCCCCGGACGGGAACTACGAGCAGTACTTC
14,-,few,TRBV27,TRBJ2-4,CASSSIVAKNIQYF,TGTGCCAGCAGTTCTATAGTGGCCAAAAACATTCAGTACTTC
15,TRBD1,few,TRBV5-1,TRBJ1-2,CASSLEGQGNYGYTF,TGCGCCAGCAGCTTGGAGGGACAGGGGAACTATGGCTACACCTTC
14,TRBD1,-,TRBV20-1,TRBJ1-2,CSAITGTGTKGYTF,TGCAGTGCTATCACCGGGACAGGGACTAAGGGCTACACCTTC
14,-,few,TRBV24-1,TRBJ2-1,CATQPGVPNNEQFF,TGTGCCACCCAGCCAGGGGTCCCTAACAATGAGCAGTTCTTC
15,-,-,TRBV15,TRBJ2-3,CATSREQGRIDTQYF,TGTGCCACCAGCAGAGAACAGGGAAGAATAGATACGCAGTATTTT
18,-,many,TRBV3-1,TRBJ2-1,CASSRSKRGTIINNEQFF,TGTGCCAGCAGCCGATCTAAAAGGGGGACAATCATCAACAATGAGCAGTTCTTC
16,TRBD1,few,TRBV5-1,TRBJ1-2,CASSLVGAGGETGYTF,TGCGCCAGCAGCTTGGTAGGGGCAGGGGGCGAGACCGGCTACACCTTC
12,TRBD1,-,TRBV29-1,TRBJ1-2,CSVPTGGRGYTF,TGCAGCGTTCCGACAGGGGGCCGTGGCTACACCTTC
14,-,-,TRBV12-3/TRBV12-4,TRBJ1-1,CASSSPGAGTEAFF,TGTGCCAGCAGTTCCCCAGGGGCGGGCACTGAAGCTTTCTTT
14,TRBD2,-,TRBV5-1,TRBJ2-2,CPSKSGGAAGELFF,TGCCCCAGCAAGAGCGGGGGGGCCGCCGGGGAGCTGTTTTTT
13,-,few,TRBV5-1,TRBJ2-7,CASSLAEDTEQYF,TGCGCCAGCAGCTTGGCTGAGGATACCGAGCAGTACTTC
14,-,-,TRBV6-6,TRBJ1-2,CASSSRDRSYGYTF,TGTGCCAGCAGTTCTCGCGACAGGAGCTATGGCTACACCTTC
15,TRBD1,-,TRBV7-2,TRBJ2-1,CASSLVTGTYNEQFF,TGTGCCAGCAGCTTGGTGACAGGGACCTACAATGAGCAGTTCTTC
12,-,-,TRBV7-9,TRBJ1-2,CASSPSRSGYTF,TGTGCCAGCAGTCCCAGCCGTTCAGGCTACACCTTC
16,TRBD2,-,TRBV6-5,TRBJ2-3,CASRDLAGVFTDTQYF,TGTGCCAGCAGAGATCTAGCGGGGGTATTCACAGATACGCAGTATTTT
13,TRBD2,few,TRBV29-1,TRBJ2-1,CSVRELADNEQFF,TGCAGCGTGCGGGAGTTGGCGGACAATGAGCAGTTCTTC
16,TRBD2,-,TRBV24-1,TRBJ2-1,CATSDLGRDGGREQFF,TGTGCCACCAGTGATTTGGGTCGGGACGGCGGGAGGGAGCAGTTCTTC
16,-,-,TRBV6-5,TRBJ2-1,CASSSGTEILYNEQFF,TGTGCCAGCAGTTCCGGGACGGAGATTCTCTACAATGAGCAGTTCTTC
22,-,-,TRBV6-6,TRBJ2-2,CASSYWGWAGTNPGVVTGELFF,TGTGCCAGCAGTTACTGGGGGTGGGCAGGGACAAACCCAGGGGTAGTCACCGGGGAGCTGTTTTTT
16,-,few,TRBV7-9,TRBJ2-2,CASSLGLNLNTGELFF,TGTGCCAGCAGCTTAGGGTTGAACCTGAACACCGGGGAGCTGTTTTTT
19,TRBD2,few,TRBV5-1,TRBJ2-2,CASSPQGEGLALNTGELFF,TGCGCCAGCAGCCCCCAAGGGGAGGGACTAGCGCTTAACACCGGGGAGCTGTTTTTT
12,-,few,TRBV20-1,TRBJ2-5,CSASVGQETQYF,TGCAGTGCTTCGGTGGGCCAAGAGACCCAGTACTTC
13,TRBD2,-,TRBV14,TRBJ2-1,CASSQDLGGGPFF,TGTGCCAGCAGCCAAGATCTGGGGGGGGGTCCGTTCTTC
14,-,few,TRBV9,TRBJ1-5,CASSVGGLGQPQHF,TGTGCCAGCAGCGTAGGCGGTTTGGGCCAGCCCCAGCATTTT
15,TRBD1,-,TRBV5-1,TRBJ1-3,CASSGGTDSGNTIYF,TGCGCCAGCAGCGGCGGGACAGATTCTGGAAACACCATATATTTT
15,-,few,TRBV9,TRBJ2-1,CASSVDSPPYNEQFF,TGTGCCAGCAGCGTAGATAGTCCGCCCTACAATGAGCAGTTCTTC
15,-,-,TRBV7-2,TRBJ2-7,CASSLGSASSRLQYF,TGTGCAAGCAGCTTAGGATCTGCTAGCTCCCGATTGCAGTACTTC
13,-,-,TRBV7-6,TRBJ2-3,CASSLVSGDTQYF,TGTGCCAGCAGCTTAGTCAGTGGAGATACGCAGTATTTT
15,-,-,TRBV24-1,TRBJ1-5,CATSDPIDGNQPQHF,TGTGCCACCAGTGATCCGATTGACGGGAATCAGCCCCAGCATTTT
14,-,-,TRBV7-2,TRBJ2-5,CASSRSRAGETQYF,TGTGCCAGCAGTAGAAGCAGGGCGGGAGAGACCCAGTACTTC
17,TRBD1,-,TRBV24-1,TRBJ2-1,CATSDWGQGSSYNEQFF,TGTGCCACCAGTGATTGGGGACAGGGGAGCTCCTACAATGAGCAGTTCTTC
16,TRBD1,few,TRBV5-1,TRBJ1-1,CASSAGTGELGTEAFF,TGCGCCAGCAGCGCCGGGACAGGGGAGTTGGGCACTGAAGCTTTCTTT
14,-,-,TRBV5-1,TRBJ2-7,CASSLHTSEYEQYF,TGCGCCAGCAGCCTTCATACGAGCGAATACGAGCAGTACTTC
16,TRBD2,few,TRBV6-2/TRBV6-3,TRBJ2-7,CASSSVIGTSGYEQYF,TGTGCCAGCAGTTCAGTAATCGGGACTAGCGGTTACGAGCAGTACTTC
15,TRBD1,few,TRBV7-2,TRBJ1-1,CASSPRTGGGGEAFF,TGTGCCAGCAGCCCTCGGACAGGGGGCGGCGGTGAAGCTTTCTTT
15,TRBD2,few,TRBV15,TRBJ2-3,CATSRAGGLADTQYF,TGTGCCACCAGCAGAGCGGGAGGGTTGGCAGATACGCAGTATTTT
14,-,-,TRBV2,TRBJ2-3,CASEGQGNTDTQYF,TGTGCCAGCGAGGGGCAGGGTAACACAGATACGCAGTATTTT
15,-,-,TRBV14,TRBJ2-1,CASSQQGKAYNEQFF,TGTGCCAGCAGCCAGCAGGGGAAGGCCTACAATGAGCAGTTCTTC
13,-,-,TRBV7-9,TRBJ2-5,CASGRGFQETQYF,TGTGCCTCCGGGCGAGGGTTCCAAGAGACCCAGTACTTC
14,-,few,TRBV11-2,TRBJ2-1,CASTLGSSYNEQFF,TGTGCCAGCACCTTAGGGAGCTCCTACAATGAGCAGTTCTTC
17,TRBD1,-,TRBV5-1,TRBJ2-7,CASTRGQVFFGTYEQYF,TGCGCCAGCACCCGAGGACAGGTTTTCTTTGGGACCTACGAGCAGTACTTC
16,TRBD2,-,TRBV9,TRBJ2-3,CASSVGWREPADTQYF,TGTGCCAGCAGCGTAGGGTGGCGGGAGCCCGCAGATACGCAGTATTTT
14,TRBD1,few,TRBV7-9,TRBJ1-4,CASSSGQANEKLFF,TGTGCCAGCAGCTCGGGACAGGCTAATGAAAAACTGTTTTTT
16,TRBD1,-,TRBV29-1,TRBJ2-7,CSVEFVRGQSSYEQYF,TGCAGCGTTGAATTTGTTCGGGGACAGTCTTCTTACGAGCAGTACTTC
16,-,few,TRBV30,TRBJ2-7,CAWSALSGGGPDEQYF,TGTGCCTGGAGTGCCCTCTCGGGGGGCGGGCCCGACGAGCAGTACTTC
14,-,-,TRBV7-9,TRBJ2-1,CASSLQGGHNEQFF,TGTGCCAGCAGCTTACAGGGGGGGCACAATGAGCAGTTCTTC